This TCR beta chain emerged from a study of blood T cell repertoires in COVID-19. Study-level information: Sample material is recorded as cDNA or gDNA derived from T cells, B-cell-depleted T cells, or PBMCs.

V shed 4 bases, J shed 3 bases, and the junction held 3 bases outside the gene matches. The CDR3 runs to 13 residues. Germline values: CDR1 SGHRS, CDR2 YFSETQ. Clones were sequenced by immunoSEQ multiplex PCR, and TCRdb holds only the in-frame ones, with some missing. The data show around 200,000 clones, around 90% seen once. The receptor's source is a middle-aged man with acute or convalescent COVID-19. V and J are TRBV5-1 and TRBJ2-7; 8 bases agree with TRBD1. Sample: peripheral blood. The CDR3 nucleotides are TGCGCCAGCAGCGAAGGGACAGGCTACGAGCAGTACTTC. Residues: CASSEGTGYEQYF.